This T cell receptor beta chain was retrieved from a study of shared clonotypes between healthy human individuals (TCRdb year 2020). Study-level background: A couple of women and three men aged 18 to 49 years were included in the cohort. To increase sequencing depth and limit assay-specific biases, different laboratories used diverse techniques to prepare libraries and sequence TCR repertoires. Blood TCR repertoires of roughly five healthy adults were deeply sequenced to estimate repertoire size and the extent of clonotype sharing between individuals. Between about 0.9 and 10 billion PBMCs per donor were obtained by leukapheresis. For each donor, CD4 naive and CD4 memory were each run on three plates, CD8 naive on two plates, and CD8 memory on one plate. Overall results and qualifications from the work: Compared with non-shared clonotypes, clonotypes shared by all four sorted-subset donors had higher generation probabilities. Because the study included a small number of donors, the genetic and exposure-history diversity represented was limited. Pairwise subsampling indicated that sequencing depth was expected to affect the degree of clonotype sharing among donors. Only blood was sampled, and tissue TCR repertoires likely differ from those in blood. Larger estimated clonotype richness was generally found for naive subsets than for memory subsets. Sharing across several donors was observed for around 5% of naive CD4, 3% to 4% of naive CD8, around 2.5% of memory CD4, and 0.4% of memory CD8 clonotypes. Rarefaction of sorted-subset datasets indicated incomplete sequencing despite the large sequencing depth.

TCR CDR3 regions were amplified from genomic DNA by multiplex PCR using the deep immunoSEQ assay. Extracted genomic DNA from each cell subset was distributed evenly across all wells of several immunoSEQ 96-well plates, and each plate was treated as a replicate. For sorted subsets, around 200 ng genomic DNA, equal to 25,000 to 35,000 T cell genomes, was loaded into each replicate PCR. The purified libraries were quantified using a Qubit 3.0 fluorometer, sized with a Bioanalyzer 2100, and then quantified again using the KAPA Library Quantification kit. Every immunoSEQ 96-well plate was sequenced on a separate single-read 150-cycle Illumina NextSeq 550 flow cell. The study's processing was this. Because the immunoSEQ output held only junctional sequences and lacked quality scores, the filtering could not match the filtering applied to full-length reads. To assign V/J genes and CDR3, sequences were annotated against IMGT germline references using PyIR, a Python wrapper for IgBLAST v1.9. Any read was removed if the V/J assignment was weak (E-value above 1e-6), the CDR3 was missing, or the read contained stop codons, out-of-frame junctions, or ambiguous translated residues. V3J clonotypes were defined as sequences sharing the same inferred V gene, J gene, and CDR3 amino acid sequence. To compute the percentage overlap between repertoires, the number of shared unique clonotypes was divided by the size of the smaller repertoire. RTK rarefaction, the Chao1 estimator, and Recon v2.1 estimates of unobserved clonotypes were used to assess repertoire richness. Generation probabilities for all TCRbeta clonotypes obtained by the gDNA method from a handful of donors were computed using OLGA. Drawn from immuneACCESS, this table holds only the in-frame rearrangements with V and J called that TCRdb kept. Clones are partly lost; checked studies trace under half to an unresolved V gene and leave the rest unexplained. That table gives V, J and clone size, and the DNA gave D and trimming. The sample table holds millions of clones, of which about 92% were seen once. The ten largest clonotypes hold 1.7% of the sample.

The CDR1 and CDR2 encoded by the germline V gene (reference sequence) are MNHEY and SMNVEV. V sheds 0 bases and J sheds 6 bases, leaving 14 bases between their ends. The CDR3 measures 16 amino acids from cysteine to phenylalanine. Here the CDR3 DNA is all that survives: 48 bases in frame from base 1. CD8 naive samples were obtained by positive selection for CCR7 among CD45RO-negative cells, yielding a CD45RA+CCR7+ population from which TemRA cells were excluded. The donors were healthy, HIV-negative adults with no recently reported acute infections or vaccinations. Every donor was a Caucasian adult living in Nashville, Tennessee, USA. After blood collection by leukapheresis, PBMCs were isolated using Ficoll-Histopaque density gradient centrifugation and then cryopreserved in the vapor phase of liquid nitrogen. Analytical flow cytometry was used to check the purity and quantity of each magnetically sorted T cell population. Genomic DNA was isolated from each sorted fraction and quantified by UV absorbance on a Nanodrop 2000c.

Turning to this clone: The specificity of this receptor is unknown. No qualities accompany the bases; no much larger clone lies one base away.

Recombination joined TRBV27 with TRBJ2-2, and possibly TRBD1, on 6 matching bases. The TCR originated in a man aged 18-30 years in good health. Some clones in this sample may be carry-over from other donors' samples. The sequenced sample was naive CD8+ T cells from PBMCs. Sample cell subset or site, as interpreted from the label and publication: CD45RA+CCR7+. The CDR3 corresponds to CASSLSPRTVPGELFF. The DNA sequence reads TGTGCCAGCAGTTTATCCCCACGGACAGTGCCCGGGGAGCTGTTTTTT.